These T cell receptor beta chains were read from a single sample in a study of cytomegalovirus exposure and HLA in healthy donors. The data were produced by immunoSEQ multiplex PCR, yet TCRdb's version contains in-frame clones alone and is incomplete. The repertoire holds some 270,000 clones, over 90% seen once, with 1.7% in the top ten. The sample consisted of PBMCs. The source of these receptors is a girl aged 2-10 years in good health and CMV-seronegative. Both conserved end residues are part of each CDR3. The D gene is left open where the match is weak. Expanded clones get a size class; other rows say once, few or many, or leave the size out.

V gene,J gene,D gene,clone size,CDR3 protein,CDR3 DNA
TRBV28,TRBJ2-7,TRBD2,.,CASSLLGSGGLRRYEQYF,TGTGCCAGCAGTTTATTAGGTAGCGGGGGGCTCCGACGCTACGAGCAGTACTTC
TRBV7-2,TRBJ2-7,TRBD1,.,CASSSRDRGAYEQYF,TGTGCCAGCAGCTCCCGGGACAGGGGCGCCTACGAGCAGTACTTC
TRBV2,TRBJ1-4,TRBD1,.,CASSNGWDRDNEKLFF,TGTGCCAGCAGCAATGGTTGGGACAGGGACAATGAAAAACTGTTTTTT
TRBV27,TRBJ2-1,TRBD1,.,CATSWTGPPPKFF,TGTGCCACCTCCTGGACAGGGCCCCCCCCAAAGTTCTTC
TRBV5-8,TRBJ2-5,TRBD1,once,CASSSPGQGNQETQYF,TGTGCCAGCAGCTCCCCGGGACAGGGTAATCAAGAGACCCAGTACTTC
TRBV10-2,TRBJ2-2,.,once,CASSEAAGRGELFF,TGCGCCAGCAGTGAGGCGGCGGGACGCGGGGAGCTGTTTTTT
TRBV7-7,TRBJ2-7,TRBD2,.,CASSRSRGDEQYF,TGTGCTAGCAGCCGAAGTCGGGGGGACGAGCAGTACTTC
TRBV28,TRBJ1-2,.,.,CASSSASTGPYGYTF,TGTGCCAGCAGTTCCGCTTCGACAGGCCCCTATGGCTACACCTTC
TRBV13,TRBJ1-2,.,.,CASSGGVFQYGYTF,TGTGCCAGCAGCGGCGGAGTCTTCCAATATGGCTACACCTTC
TRBV5-1,TRBJ2-5,.,.,CASSLDRGGETQYF,TGCGCCAGCAGCTTGGACAGGGGAGGAGAGACCCAGTACTTC
TRBV5-1,TRBJ2-2,.,.,CASSPVTGNTGELFF,TGCGCCAGCAGCCCAGTCACAGGGAACACCGGGGAGCTGTTTTTT
TRBV4-1,TRBJ1-5,TRBD1,.,CASSQIQEGDRGFQPQHF,TGCGCCAGCAGCCAAATCCAGGAAGGGGACAGGGGATTTCAGCCCCAGCATTTT
TRBV9,TRBJ2-3,.,.,CASNGGSSTDTQYF,TGTGCCAGCAACGGAGGGTCTAGCACAGATACGCAGTATTTT
TRBV10-2,TRBJ2-1,TRBD2,.,CATQKREGGNEQFF,TGCGCCACCCAGAAGCGGGAGGGTGGCAATGAGCAGTTCTTC
TRBV7-9,TRBJ1-1,.,.,CASSLDLSTEAFF,TGTGCCAGCAGCTTAGACTTGAGCACTGAAGCTTTCTTT
TRBV5-1,TRBJ1-1,TRBD1,few,CASSPSTGGTSLNTEAFF,TGCGCCAGCAGCCCCTCGACAGGGGGAACGAGTTTGAACACTGAAGCTTTCTTT
TRBV5-1,TRBJ2-1,TRBD2,.,CASSKSGLAGARSYNEQFF,TGCGCCAGCAGCAAATCGGGACTAGCGGGAGCTCGTTCCTACAATGAGCAGTTCTTC
TRBV6-5,TRBJ1-1,.,few,CASSWDSTAPEAFF,TGTGCCAGCAGTTGGGACTCTACGGCACCCGAAGCTTTCTTT
TRBV7-2,TRBJ2-2,.,.,CASSLVGANTGELFF,TGTGCCAGCAGCTTAGTCGGAGCGAACACCGGGGAGCTGTTTTTT
TRBV10-3,TRBJ1-2,TRBD1,.,CAIRRIGTGSGDYGYTF,TGTGCCATCAGGCGAATCGGGACAGGGAGTGGGGACTATGGCTACACCTTC
TRBV30,TRBJ2-7,TRBD1,.,CAWSVRLTGTEQYF,TGTGCCTGGAGTGTACGATTGACAGGGACCGAGCAGTACTTC
TRBV28,TRBJ1-1,TRBD1,.,CASSFDRELNTEAFF,TGTGCCAGCAGTTTCGACAGGGAGTTGAACACTGAAGCTTTCTTT
TRBV15,TRBJ2-1,.,.,CATSTVDSSYNEQFF,TGTGCCACCAGCACGGTTGACAGCTCCTACAATGAGCAGTTCTTC
TRBV7-2,TRBJ1-5,TRBD1,.,CASSLARGLWQPQHF,TGTGCCAGCAGCTTAGCAAGGGGGCTCTGGCAGCCCCAGCATTTT
TRBV7-6,TRBJ2-6,.,.,CASSLQGAGANVLTF,TGTGCCAGCAGCTTACAGGGTGCTGGGGCCAACGTCCTGACTTTC
TRBV6-5,TRBJ2-2,TRBD2,.,CASRSLAANTGELFF,TGTGCCAGCAGGAGCCTAGCGGCTAACACCGGGGAGCTGTTTTTT
TRBV5-6,TRBJ1-6,.,.,CASSLGRANSPLHF,TGTGCCAGCAGCTTAGGCAGGGCCAATTCACCCCTCCACTTT
TRBV2,TRBJ2-1,TRBD2,.,CASSFYSGVGYNEQFF,TGTGCCAGCAGTTTCTATAGCGGGGTGGGGTACAATGAGCAGTTCTTC
TRBV11-2,TRBJ2-5,.,.,CASSSGGTRGAEGETQYF,TGTGCCAGCAGCTCAGGGGGGACTAGGGGGGCGGAGGGGGAGACCCAGTACTTC
TRBV9,TRBJ2-1,.,.,CASTLAVSSYNEQFF,TGTGCCAGCACCTTAGCGGTGAGCTCCTACAATGAGCAGTTCTTC
TRBV7-3,TRBJ2-5,TRBD2,once,CASSLLAGGGPETQYF,TGTGCCAGCAGCTTGCTAGCGGGGGGGGGTCCAGAGACCCAGTACTTC
TRBV5-5,TRBJ2-1,.,few,CASSLSPGEVREQFF,TGTGCCAGCAGCTTATCCCCGGGAGAGGTTCGGGAGCAGTTCTTC
TRBV7-6,TRBJ2-1,TRBD1,.,CASSRDSLNEQFF,TGTGCCAGCAGCCGGGACAGTTTGAATGAGCAGTTCTTC
TRBV10-2,TRBJ2-1,.,.,CASVQVGEQFF,TGCGCCAGTGTACAGGTTGGTGAGCAGTTCTTC
TRBV5-6,TRBJ1-5,.,.,CASSLRGAYNQPQHF,TGTGCCAGCAGCTTGCGGGGGGCATACAATCAGCCCCAGCATTTT
TRBV7-9,TRBJ2-7,TRBD2,.,CASSSARGGYEQYF,TGTGCCAGCAGCTCCGCCCGCGGGGGCTACGAGCAGTACTTC
TRBV11-2,TRBJ2-2,.,.,CASSLGIRGANTGELFF,TGTGCCAGCAGCTTAGGTATCAGGGGGGCCAACACCGGGGAGCTGTTTTTT
TRBV15,TRBJ2-5,.,.,CATSRGLREIETQYF,TGTGCCACCAGCAGAGGCCTCCGCGAAATAGAGACCCAGTACTTC
TRBV29-1,TRBJ2-7,TRBD2,.,CSVARTSGTYEQYF,TGCAGCGTAGCCCGGACTAGCGGGACTTACGAGCAGTACTTC
TRBV7-9,TRBJ1-6,TRBD1,once,CASSPMTGSNSPLHF,TGTGCCAGCAGCCCCATGACAGGGAGTAATTCACCCCTCCACTTT
TRBV28,TRBJ1-4,.,once,CASSDGGNEKLFF,TGTGCCAGCAGTGACGGAGGAAATGAAAAACTGTTTTTT
TRBV7-2,TRBJ1-2,.,.,CASSSQHSGYTF,TGTGCCAGCAGCTCCCAACACAGTGGCTACACCTTC
TRBV27,TRBJ2-1,TRBD2,.,CASSRLAGYNEQFF,TGTGCCAGCAGCCGACTAGCGGGATACAATGAGCAGTTCTTC
TRBV4-1,TRBJ1-5,.,few,CASSQEEEQGNQPQHF,TGCGCCAGCAGCCAAGAGGAAGAGCAGGGCAATCAGCCCCAGCATTTT
TRBV28,TRBJ2-2,.,once,CASKRGLGELFF,TGTGCCAGCAAAAGAGGACTCGGGGAGCTGTTTTTT
TRBV28,TRBJ2-2,TRBD2,.,CASSFPPVAGNTGELFF,TGTGCCAGCAGTTTCCCCCCTGTAGCGGGAAACACCGGGGAGCTGTTTTTT
TRBV5-1,TRBJ2-3,TRBD2,once,CASSLERGARDTQYF,TGCGCCAGCAGCCTCGAGCGGGGGGCAAGAGATACGCAGTATTTT
TRBV29-1,TRBJ2-2,TRBD2,.,CSVSRGGTGELFF,TGCAGCGTTTCACGGGGGGGCACCGGGGAGCTGTTTTTT
TRBV14,TRBJ2-3,TRBD1,.,CASSPQGETDTQYF,TGTGCCAGCAGCCCTCAGGGGGAGACAGATACGCAGTATTTT
TRBV29-1,TRBJ2-7,.,.,CSVTGGRNSYEQYF,TGCAGCGTCACCGGGGGGCGAAACTCCTACGAGCAGTACTTC
TRBV5-6,TRBJ2-7,TRBD1,.,CASSSGTGGYEQYF,TGTGCCAGCAGCTCAGGGACAGGGGGCTACGAGCAGTACTTC
TRBV5-1,TRBJ1-1,.,.,CASSPDWNTEAFF,TGCGCCAGCAGTCCCGACTGGAACACTGAAGCTTTCTTT
TRBV2,TRBJ1-5,.,.,CASSTGTNFDQPQHF,TGTGCCAGCAGTACCGGGACAAACTTCGATCAGCCCCAGCATTTT
TRBV2,TRBJ1-5,TRBD1,.,CASSLGQGFSNQPQHF,TGTGCCAGCAGTCTCGGACAGGGATTCAGCAATCAGCCCCAGCATTTT
TRBV5-1,TRBJ2-7,TRBD2,.,CASSSGTSASYEQYF,TGCGCCAGCAGCTCCGGGACTAGCGCCTCCTACGAGCAGTACTTC
TRBV7-2,TRBJ2-6,.,.,CASSPVSSSGANVLTF,TGTGCCAGCAGTCCGGTGAGCTCCTCTGGGGCCAACGTCCTGACTTTC
TRBV19,TRBJ1-5,TRBD1,.,CASRSTGDSNQPQHF,TGTGCCAGTAGATCGACAGGGGATAGCAATCAGCCCCAGCATTTT
TRBV6-6,TRBJ2-2,TRBD2,once,CASRELAGGSWELFF,TGTGCCAGCAGAGAACTAGCGGGAGGGTCCTGGGAGCTGTTTTTT
TRBV5-3,TRBJ2-4,TRBD1,.,CARSSWTGLAKNIQYF,TGTGCCAGAAGCTCCTGGACAGGACTAGCCAAAAACATTCAGTACTTC